This TCR beta chain was sequenced in a study of T cells after yellow fever vaccination (dated 2019 in TCRdb). Study-wide context: The SMART-Seq v4 Ultra Low Input RNA kit was used to prepare libraries from fractions with low cell numbers. Blood samples were taken at several timepoints before and after primary and secondary immunization, and bulk PBMC replicates and cell subsets were isolated. The cohort comprised two healthy male donors, one aged 18 to 30 and one aged 30 to 39 years. To follow T-cell clones before and after primary and booster YFV17D yellow fever vaccination, bulk TCR alpha and beta repertoires were sequenced over time.

Overall study results and their limits: A small share of clonotypes occurred in both CD4 and CD8 compartments, likely arising from convergent recombination. Compared with the primary T-cell response, the secondary T-cell response was faster but weaker, reaching its peak on day 5 rather than on day 15. After the booster, most of the clones that had expanded following primary vaccination were detected again (just under 97% of CD4 and 80% to 90% of CD8), which suggests that memory was broadly maintained. Computational filtering was needed because FACS-sorted repertoires could contain abundant contaminating clonotypes from the bulk population. Because the study included only a couple of donors, the extent to which the findings can be generalized is limited.

These reads were obtained on an Illumina NovaSeq 6000. TCR cDNA was made using 5'RACE template switching, a step that added a universal primer site and unique molecular identifiers. cDNA synthesis was primed from both the TCR alpha and TCR beta constant segments. Two PCR steps were used to amplify libraries, with sample barcodes and sequencing adapters being added in the second step. Libraries were sequenced on Illumina HiSeq 2500 (2x100 bp) or NovaSeq (2x150 bp). As for the original processing: Demultiplexing of reads and collapsing into UMI consensus sequences were performed with MIGEC, and V(D)J alignment was carried out with MiXCR. Vaccine-responding clonotypes were defined with edgeR using replicate PBMC samples, requiring FDR below 0.01 and a log2 fold change above 5 up to day 15. Each bulk clonotype was labeled CD4 or CD8 based on which sequenced repertoire, CD4 or CD8, contained the clonotype at higher abundance. TCRdb reprocessed the public reads (quality trimming at Q25 with fastp, clone calling with MiXCR) and kept in-frame beta chains. Rows with one shared CDR3 protein collapse into an entry with the most common genes and DNA. TCRdb, not the authors, supplied the V and J calls. This sample is represented by about 340,000 distinct CDR3 sequences; approximately 12% of them were singletons. The ten top clones hold 2.5% to 4% of the sample.

In the paper's terms, the treatment or condition label means: live attenuated yellow fever vaccine strain. PBMCs were isolated from peripheral blood using a standard Ficoll-Paque protocol. CD4 and CD8 T-cell fractions were isolated with Dynabeads CD4 and CD8 positive selection kits. TriZol was used to extract RNA from bulk PBMCs, from CD4 and CD8 fractions, and from dextramer-positive and dextramer-negative fractions. This clonotype was seen a handful of times. Its recognized antigen is unknown. No quality values exist for individual bases; no much larger clone is one base distant. Trimming removed 4 bases from V and 8 bases from J; the gene matches leave 12 bases unexplained. For CDR1 and CDR2, the germline V gene (reference sequence) lists DFQATT and SNEGSKA. From the cysteine through the phenylalanine, the CDR3 covers 15 amino acids. The DNA shown is the 45-base CDR3, in frame from base 1.

This sequence was found in a man between 18 and 29 years old who received the YFV17D yellow fever vaccine. The V and J genes are TRBV20-1 and TRBJ2-2, with 8 bases matching TRBD2. The sample was CD4+ T cells sorted from PBMCs, taken 15 days after the yellow fever booster vaccination. This receptor has the CDR3 CSAKTGGPGGGELFF. The nucleotide sequence is given as TGCAGTGCTAAAACGGGAGGGCCCGGCGGGGGGGAGCTGTTTTTT.